This TCR beta chain was observed in a study of blood T cell repertoires in COVID-19. At the level of the study: The study drew acute and convalescent COVID-19 samples from the United States, Italy and Spain.

Using immunoSEQ multiplex PCR, the repertoire was profiled, and TCRdb retains in-frame clones only, with some absent. The sample has about 440,000 clones; about 92% are singletons. CDR1 and CDR2 (germline): MNHEY, SVGAGI. The junction had 9 bases not matched to a gene; V was cut back by 0 bases and J by 8 bases. The CDR3 runs to 15 residues. The genes are TRBV6-5 and TRBJ1-2; 7 bases are shared with TRBD1. This receptor was obtained from a man aged 18 to 35 who had recovered from COVID-19. Sequencing used PBMCs or T cells enriched from blood (not recorded which). CDR3 sequence: CASSYSVTGAQGYTF. The DNA of the CDR3 is TGTGCCAGCAGTTACTCGGTTACAGGGGCGCAGGGCTACACCTTC.